This T cell receptor beta chain was sequenced for a study of blood T cell repertoires in COVID-19. Across the study: Whether acute or convalescent, the COVID-19 samples came from the United States, Italy and Spain. Sources were T cells, B-cell-depleted T cells, or PBMCs; the material itself was cDNA or gDNA.

Per the original data handling: Estimation of nucleated cell counts relied on the amplification of reference gene primers. Here immunoSEQ multiplex PCR was the method, and the copy in TCRdb shows in-frame clones only, minus some. V and J calls and clone size are those listed in that table; D and trimming were worked out from the DNA. The data hold roughly 700,000 clones, with 85% to 90% observed a single time. The table lists this clone with a few counts. Germline is not matched at one junction end, which may reflect a read error. The receptor's source is a woman younger than 35 with acute or convalescent COVID-19. Sequencing input: peripheral blood.

In nucleotides, the CDR3 is TGCAGTGCTAATTACAACGGACTAGCGGGCTTC. Translating it yields CSANYNGLAGF. J is TRBJ2-7 and V is TRBV20-1; 11 bases are a match to TRBD2. Germline-derived CDR1 and CDR2 are DFQATT and SNEGSKA (reference sequence). The CDR3 has 11 residues.